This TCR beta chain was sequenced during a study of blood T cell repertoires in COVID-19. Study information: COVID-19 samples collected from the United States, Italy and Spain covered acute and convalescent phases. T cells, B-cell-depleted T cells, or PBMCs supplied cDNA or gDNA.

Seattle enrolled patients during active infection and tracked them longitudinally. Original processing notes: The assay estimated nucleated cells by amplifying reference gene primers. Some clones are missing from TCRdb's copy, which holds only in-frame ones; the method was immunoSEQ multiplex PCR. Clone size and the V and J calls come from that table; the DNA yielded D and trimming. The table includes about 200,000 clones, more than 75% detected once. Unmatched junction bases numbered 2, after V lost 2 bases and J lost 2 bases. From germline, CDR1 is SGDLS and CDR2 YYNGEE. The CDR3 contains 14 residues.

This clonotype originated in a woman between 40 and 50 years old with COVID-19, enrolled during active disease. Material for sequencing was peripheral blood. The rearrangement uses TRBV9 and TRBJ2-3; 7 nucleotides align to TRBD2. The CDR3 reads CASSVRDYTDTQYF. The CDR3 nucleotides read TGTGCCAGCAGCGTCCGGGACTACACAGATACGCAGTATTTT.